Listed here are 16 T cell receptor beta chains from one sample, sequenced in a study of graft-versus-host responses after intestinal transplantation. The table came from immunoSEQ multiplex PCR; TCRdb's copy has only in-frame clones and leaves some out. The table shows approximately 15,000 clones, with 55% to 75% occurring only once. Lamina propria and intraepithelial lymphocytes were released by processing graft tissue. Source: ileum tissue, taken just over 700 days after intestinal transplantation. Receptor source: a human patient who received an intestinal transplant, so some T cells may come from the graft donor.

The chain recombines TRBV19 with TRBJ1-2; D remains unclear. Germline assignment: CDR1 LNHDA and CDR2 SQIVND (reference sequence). There are 13 residues in the CDR3. Trimming shortened V by 3 bases and J by 3 bases, and 8 bases separated the two germline ends. The CDR3 sequence: CASSIGIYYGYTF. CDR3 nucleotide sequence: TGTGCCAGTAGTATCGGGATTTACTATGGCTACACCTTC. Looking up the rest from reference TRBV19 and TRBJ1-2 gives the full variable domain: DGGITQSPKYLFRKEGQNVTLSCEQNLNHDAMYWYRQDPGQGLRLIYYSQIVNDFQKGDIAEGYSVSREKKESFPLTVTSAQKNPTAFYLCASSIGIYYGYTFGSGTRLTVV.

V gene TRBV27 combines with J gene TRBJ2-1; 7 positions agree with TRBD1. The CDR3 runs to 16 residues. V trimming: 5 bases; J trimming: 9 bases; junction bases outside the gene matches: 16. Germline V gives CDR1 MNHEY, CDR2 SMNVEV (reference sequence). The CDR3, as DNA: TGTGCCAGCAGTGAAAGACAGGGTGTACGCGCTTTTGAGCAGTTCTTC. It yields the protein CASSERQGVRAFEQFF.

The rearrangement uses TRBV7-3 and TRBJ2-5, with 7 positions matching TRBD2. The CDR3 sequence is 13 residues long. In germline, CDR1 is SGHTA, CDR2 FQGTGA. Trimming at V came to 5 bases and at J to 1 base, leaving 1 base not matched to a gene. The CDR3 is CASSRTSQETQYF. DNA of the CDR3: TGTGCCAGCAGCCGGACTAGCCAAGAGACCCAGTACTTC.

The chain couples TRBV18 to TRBJ2-1; the D gene is possibly TRBD1 (6 bases). Trimming pared 2 bases from V and 4 bases from J, leaving 18 bases between. Germline V CDR1 and CDR2: KGHSH, LQKENI. The CDR3 spans 17 residues. DNA for the CDR3: TGTGCCAGCTCACCAAGCATGGGGGCTGGACGATACAATGAGCAGTTCTTC. It specifies CASSPSMGAGRYNEQFF.

The chain joins TRBV28 to TRBJ2-7, with TRBD1 identical over 11 bases. The CDR3 sequence is 15 residues long. Germline CDR1 MDHEN, CDR2 SYDVKM. The V and J ends lost 7 bases and 6 bases, in that order; junction bases with no gene match: 11. The CDR3 DNA reads as TGTGCCAGCATCCCACACGGGACAGGGGGACGCGAGCAGTACTTC. It encodes CASIPHGTGGREQYF.

The genes are TRBV5-6 and TRBJ2-7; TRBD1 matches at 7 bases. The CDR3 length is 17 residues. V lost 4 bases, J lost 4 bases, and 17 bases stayed unmatched. The V gene's germline CDR1 is SGHDT and CDR2 YYEEEE. CDR3 loop: CASSKEVGTDFTYEQYF. The CDR3 DNA sequence: TGTGCCAGCAGCAAGGAGGTGGGGACAGACTTCACTTACGAGCAGTACTTC.

This clone was observed a few times. The chain is built from TRBV7-3 and TRBJ2-2; D remains unclear. Deletions cut 3 bases from V and 1 base from J, with 6 bases between. Germline assignment: CDR1 SGHTA and CDR2 FQGTGA. The CDR3 covers 14 residues. CDR3 loop: CASSLSRNTGELFF. The DNA for the CDR3 is TGTGCCAGCAGCTTGAGTCGGAACACCGGGGAGCTGTTTTTT.

The chain employs TRBV25-1 and TRBJ1-1; D is perhaps TRBD1 (5 bases). The CDR3 spans 13 residues. CDR1 MGHDK and CDR2 SYGVNS come from the germline V gene. Trimming left V 5 bases short and J 1 base short, with 8 bases between. The CDR3 DNA is TGTGCCAGCAGTTACGGGGGGAACACTGAAGCTTTCTTT. This encodes CASSYGGNTEAFF.

This clone was counted a few times. The chain combines TRBV5-1 with TRBJ2-5, with D tentatively TRBD1 (6 bases). TRBJ2-7 explains the end of the DNA better; the J call may be wrong. The CDR3 runs to 14 residues. The germline V gene has CDR1 SGHRS and CDR2 YFSETQ. In DNA, the CDR3 is TGCGCCAGCAGCCCACGACAGGCCCCCTACGAGCAGTACTTC. Its protein product is CASSPRQAPYEQYF.

This chain uses TRBV7-9 with TRBJ2-3; the D is unclear. The germline gives CDR1 SEHNR, CDR2 FQNEAQ (reference sequence). Trimming took off 2 bases at V and 0 bases at J, with 6 bases between the two ends. This CDR3 spans 14 amino acids. The CDR3 is CASSLSASTDTQYF. The CDR3 DNA reads as TGTGCCAGCAGCTTATCGGCTAGCACAGATACGCAGTATTTT.

The chain has TRBV2 and TRBJ1-6; D may be TRBD1 (6 bases). Trimming stripped 7 bases from V and 5 bases from J, with 9 bases between. Per germline, CDR1 SNHLY and CDR2 FYNNEI. CDR3 length: 13 residues. The CDR3 protein is CASNRDNNSPLHF. CDR3 coding DNA: TGTGCCAGCAACAGGGATAATAATTCACCCCTCCACTTT.

This chain joins TRBV14 and TRBJ2-3; 14 nucleotides match TRBD2. V shed 3 bases and J 4 bases; nucleotides not matched to a gene: 6. The CDR3 sequence is 17 residues long. Per germline, CDR1 SGHDN and CDR2 FVKESK. The CDR3, as DNA: TGTGCCAGCAGCCAGTGGGGACTAGCGGGAGTATCAGATACGCAGTATTTT. Protein sequence: CASSQWGLAGVSDTQYF.

The chain combines TRBV29-1 with TRBJ2-5; the D gene could be TRBD1 or TRBD2 (6 bases each). The CDR3 has 12 amino acids. Per the germline V gene, CDR1 is SQVTM and CDR2 is ANQGSEA. The ends were cut back, 4 bases at V and 5 bases at J, with 11 bases in the middle. The CDR3 is CSVGGGRETQYF. The CDR3 DNA follows: TGCAGCGTTGGAGGGGGGCGCGAGACCCAGTACTTC.

The rearrangement links TRBV30 to TRBJ2-5, with TRBD1 matching over 7 bases. With 5 bases clipped from V and 4 bases from J, the junction kept 4 bases outside the gene matches. CDR1 is GTSNPN, CDR2 SVGIG, per germline (reference sequence). The CDR3 totals 12 residues. The CDR3 sequence: CAWGTARETQYF. The CDR3 DNA follows: TGTGCCTGGGGGACAGCCCGAGAGACCCAGTACTTC.

This clone was observed a handful of times. V and J are TRBV28 and TRBJ1-2; D might be TRBD1 (5 bases). With 3 bases removed from V and 4 bases from J, the gap between germline ends came to 15 bases. The CDR3 length is 15 residues. Per germline, CDR1 MDHEN and CDR2 SYDVKM. The CDR3 DNA sequence: TGTGCCAGCAGTTTTAAGAATAGGGGCCCCTATGGCTACACCTTC. Protein product: CASSFKNRGPYGYTF.

The chain employs TRBV28 and TRBJ2-7, with D possibly being TRBD1 (5 bases). The CDR3 contains 14 residues. The germline V gene encodes CDR1 MDHEN and CDR2 SYDVKM. With 7 bases removed from V and 5 bases from J, the gap between germline ends came to 18 bases. DNA for the CDR3: TGTGCCAGCACCCCCTACCAGGGAAAGGACGAGCAGTACTTC. Translating it yields CASTPYQGKDEQYF. The full variable domain, in which reference TRBV28 and TRBJ2-7 provide the parts outside the CDR3, is DVKVTQSSRYLVKRTGEKVFLECVQDMDHENMFWYRQDPGLGLRLIYFSYDVKMKEKGDIPEGYSVSREKKERFSLILESASTNQTSMYLCASTPYQGKDEQYFGPGTRLTVT.